A single TCR beta chain is shown here with its context. Germline CDR1 reads LGHDT; CDR2 reads YNNKEL (reference sequence). Trimming took off 0 bases at V and 0 bases at J, with 6 bases between the two ends. There are 15 residues in the CDR3. It was genomic DNA that served as the template for profiling TCR beta VDJ and CDR3. TCRdb itself ran the reads through MiXCR, one entry per CDR3 protein. The sample carries about 160,000 distinct CDR3 sequences, around half recorded once. Flow cytometry had shown expanded CD8+CD57+ cells in the patients chosen for sequencing. Each patient carried a diagnosis of severe acquired aplastic anemia. These data belong to a study of CD8+CD57+ T cells in acquired aplastic anemia.

The clonotype originates from a human donor with aplastic anemia. The sequenced material came from sorted CD4+, CD8+, or CD8+CD57+ T cells (not recorded which) from PBMCs. The gene calls are TRBV3-1 and TRBJ2-1; D is uncertain. The CDR3 nucleotides are TGTGCCAGCAGCCAAGAGGCCAGCTCCTACAATGAGCAGTTCTTC. Encoded protein: CASSQEASSYNEQFF.